This T cell receptor beta chain came from a study of shared clonotypes between healthy human individuals. This clone was seen a single time. What it binds is not known. CDR3 length: 15 amino acids. Germline lookup yields CDR1 MDHEN and CDR2 SYDVKM. V was pared by 6 bases and J by 0 bases, with 11 bases between. Each PCR replicate from the sorted subsets contained 150 to 250 ng DNA, which is tens of thousands of T cell genomes. Only in-frame clones appear in the TCRdb table, and some are missing; sequencing was by immunoSEQ multiplex PCR. The sample yields under 2,500,000 clones, 90% to 97% seen once. Points from the study as a whole: Relative to their counterparts shared across all four donors, non-shared clonotypes exhibited diminished generation probabilities. Apart from blood, nothing was sampled; tissue repertoires likely differ. Researchers found naive subsets generally carried larger estimated richness than memory subsets.

The sequencing sample was made of naive CD4+ T cells sorted from blood. Subset described: CD45RA+ positively selected. The TCR comes from a man aged 18 to 30 in good health. V gene TRBV28 combines with J gene TRBJ2-2; TRBD1 is a possible D gene (6 bases). This CDR3 reads CASSQTGPNTGELFF. In DNA, the CDR3 is TGTGCCAGCAGCCAAACAGGGCCGAACACCGGGGAGCTGTTTTTT.